These 27 T cell receptor beta chains were sequenced from one sample in a study of memory B cells and T cells in multiple sclerosis. Profiled with immunoSEQ multiplex PCR; TCRdb holds only in-frame clones, not every one. In the table there are over 35,000 clones, around 80% of which are singletons. Separate sequencing covered autoproliferating (CFSE-dim) and non-proliferating (CFSE-high) T cells from stimulus-free culture. Pooled replicate wells came from approximately 50 million CFSE-labeled PBMCs cultured 7 days without stimulus. What these receptors recognize is not known. Specimen: PBMCs from blood kept in culture. Receptor source: a human donor with multiple sclerosis.

The V gene is TRBV6-6, the J gene TRBJ1-5, with TRBD1 as a possible D gene (6 bases). The CDR3 extends over 15 amino acids. Germline CDR1 reads MNHNY; CDR2 reads SVGAGI (reference sequence). V was shortened by 2 bases and J by 6 bases, with 14 bases between the two germline ends. The CDR3 is CASSYATGEVQPQHF. The DNA of the CDR3 is TGTGCCAGCAGTTACGCGACAGGTGAGGTTCAGCCCCAGCATTTT.

A single count supports this clone. The chain couples TRBV7-8 to TRBJ1-1; TRBD1 might be the D (5 bases). There are 16 residues in the CDR3. Germline V gene data show CDR1 as SGHVS and CDR2 as FQNEAQ. Trimming removed 5 bases at V and 3 bases at J, with 19 bases between. The CDR3 DNA sequence: TGTGCCAGCAGCCCACGTAACCAGGGTCCGCACACTGAAGCTTTCTTT. This translates into CASSPRNQGPHTEAFF.

The rearrangement links TRBV6-5 to TRBJ1-2; D is undetermined. V dropped 4 bases and J dropped 4 bases, with 16 bases sitting between them. CDR3 length: 15 residues. Germline CDR1 MNHEY, CDR2 SVGAGI. As DNA, the CDR3 is TGTGCCAGCAGTTTCAAGCGGGGAGCGGGCTATGGCTACACCTTC. The encoded protein is CASSFKRGAGYGYTF.

The chain joins TRBV2 to TRBJ1-2, with unresolved D. CDR1 is SNHLY and CDR2 is FYNNEI in the germline V gene. The CDR3 consists of 14 residues. The V end lost 6 bases, the J end lost 4 bases, and 15 bases lay between the germline ends. CDR3 nucleotide sequence: TGTGCCAGCAGCACAGAGACCGGTAGCTATGGCTACACCTTC. It yields the protein CASSTETGSYGYTF.

The J gene is TRBJ1-5, the V gene TRBV2, with 12 bases matching TRBD1. V lost 7 bases to trimming and J lost 3 bases; unmatched junction nucleotides: 4. The CDR3 runs 15 residues. Germline V gives CDR1 SNHLY, CDR2 FYNNEI. The CDR3 bases are TGTGCCAGCACCGGGACAGGGGGCACCAATCAGCCCCAGCATTTT. This translates into CASTGTGGTNQPQHF. Drawing the rest from reference TRBV2 and TRBJ1-5, the complete variable domain is EPEVTQTPSHQVTQMGQEVILRCVPISNHLYFYWYRQILGQKVEFLVSFYNNEISEKSEIFDDQFSVERPDGSNFTLKIRSTKLEDSAMYFCASTGTGGTNQPQHFGDGTRLSIL.

A few counts support this clone. The rearrangement joins TRBV6-5 to TRBJ1-2; D might be TRBD1 (5 bases). The CDR3 totals 15 residues. Trimming removed 2 bases from V and 1 base from J, with 11 bases in between. The V gene's germline CDR1 is MNHEY and CDR2 SVGAGI. This chain's CDR3 is CASSYGIGGNYGYTF. CDR3 bases: TGTGCCAGCAGTTACGGGATTGGGGGTAACTATGGCTACACCTTC.

The rearrangement links TRBV2 to TRBJ2-3, with D uncertain. V lost 2 bases and J lost 0, with 12 bases in between. The V gene's germline CDR1 is SNHLY and CDR2 FYNNEI. The CDR3 length is 16 residues. The CDR3 spells CASSEWAVASTDTQYF. The CDR3 nucleotides are TGTGCCAGCAGTGAATGGGCGGTGGCTAGCACAGATACGCAGTATTTT.

The gene calls are TRBV11-2 and TRBJ1-4, with a tentative D call TRBD1 (6 bases). Trimming stripped 3 bases from V and 2 bases from J, with 13 bases between. Germline V gene lookup returns CDR1 SGHAT and CDR2 FQNNGV. The CDR3 is made up of 16 amino acids. The CDR3 sequence is CASSFIRGRTNEKLFF. The CDR3 DNA reads TGTGCCAGCAGCTTTATTCGGGGGCGGACTAATGAAAAACTGTTTTTT.

V usage is TRBV9 and J usage is TRBJ1-4; TRBD1 matches 11 bases. CDR3 length: 15 residues. Trimming took 1 base from V and 7 from J; bases not matched to a gene: 3. Germline V gene data show CDR1 as SGDLS and CDR2 as YYNGEE. CDR3 residues: CASSVTGTGGEKLFF. CDR3 coding DNA: TGTGCCAGCAGCGTAACGGGGACAGGGGGTGAAAAACTGTTTTTT.

This chain joins TRBV7-8 and TRBJ1-1, with TRBD1 matching over 7 bases. With V trimmed by 7 bases and J by 0 bases, 11 bases remained unmatched. Per germline, CDR1 SGHVS and CDR2 FQNEAQ. CDR3 length: 16 amino acids. CDR3 nucleotide sequence: TGTGCCAGCACTCAGGGGGGGGCTGGGATGAACACTGAAGCTTTCTTT. Encoded protein: CASTQGGAGMNTEAFF.

The chain employs TRBV14 and TRBJ2-3, with 10 bases identical to TRBD2. Germline CDR1 reads SGHDN; CDR2 reads FVKESK. The CDR3 is 14 residues long. Trimming cost V 4 bases and J 7 bases; bases outside gene matches: 5. CDR3 amino acids: CASSPSGGAHTQYF. The DNA of the CDR3 is TGTGCCAGCAGCCCCAGCGGGGGGGCACATACGCAGTATTTT.

The chain couples TRBV19 to TRBJ2-1; D is undetermined. V was shortened by 1 base and J by 2 bases, with 9 bases between the two germline ends. The germline V gene has CDR1 LNHDA and CDR2 SQIVND (reference sequence). The CDR3 runs 15 residues. CDR3 in DNA: TGTGCCAGTAGTATAGGAACTGGCGCCTACAATGAGCAGTTCTTC. It yields the protein CASSIGTGAYNEQFF.

By frequency in the sample, this clone is medium-sized. The chain carries TRBV19 and TRBJ2-5, with D perhaps TRBD1 (5 bases). V shed 3 bases and J shed 5 bases, with 13 bases lying between them. The CDR3 contains 14 residues. Germline-derived CDR1 and CDR2 are LNHDA and SQIVND (reference sequence). In DNA form, the CDR3 reads TGTGCCAGTAGTATCCCGCAGGGCTGGGAGACCCAGTACTTC. It yields the protein CASSIPQGWETQYF.

A few counts support this clone. This chain uses TRBV4-1 with TRBJ1-1; D gene uncertain. The germline gives CDR1 MGHRA, CDR2 YSYEKL. The CDR3 is 15 amino acids. The V gene lost 7 bases and the J gene lost 0 bases, with 15 bases spanning the gap. The CDR3 sequence is CASNEAGQMNTEAFF. CDR3 coding DNA: TGCGCCAGCAATGAGGCCGGGCAGATGAACACTGAAGCTTTCTTT.

CDR3 in amino acids: CASSVDGLGLIDTEAFF. The DNA of the CDR3 is TGTGCCAGCAGCGTAGACGGGTTGGGGTTAATTGACACTGAAGCTTTCTTT. The rearrangement links TRBV9 to TRBJ1-1; D remains unclear. The germline V gene has CDR1 SGDLS and CDR2 YYNGEE. This CDR3 has 17 residues. V was trimmed by 0 bases and J by 3 bases, leaving 18 bases between them.

The chain recombines TRBV28 with TRBJ1-5; maybe TRBD1 (6 bases). The V end lost 2 bases, the J end lost 11 bases, and 10 bases lay between the germline ends. The CDR3 consists of 12 residues. Per germline, CDR1 MDHEN and CDR2 SYDVKM. CDR3 loop: CASSLRGASQHF. The DNA for the CDR3 is TGTGCCAGCAGTTTACGGGGGGCCTCCCAGCATTTT.

The V gene is TRBV15, the J gene TRBJ1-5; D is possibly TRBD1 (5 bases). This CDR3 region has 14 residues. The ends were cut back, 0 bases at V and 9 bases at J, with 12 bases in the middle. Germline V gene data show CDR1 as LNHNV and CDR2 as YYDKDF (reference sequence). The CDR3 DNA reads TGTGCCACCAGCAGAGAGGGGGGTAATATGCCCCAGCATTTT. Residues: CATSREGGNMPQHF.

The V and J genes are TRBV6-1 and TRBJ2-7; D not certain. V was pared by 3 bases and J by 0 bases, with 18 bases between. Germline-derived CDR1 and CDR2 are MNHNS and SASEGT. CDR3 length equals 17 residues. CDR3 DNA sequence: TGTGCCAGCAGTGAGGACGGAGATGTTGCGTCCTCCTACGAGCAGTACTTC. It is translated as CASSEDGDVASSYEQYF.

This chain joins TRBV4-3 and TRBJ1-4; weak D call: TRBD1 (6 bases). Trimming took off 0 bases at V and 4 bases at J, with 9 bases between the two ends. The germline V gene has CDR1 LGHNA and CDR2 YSLEER. This CDR3 is 15 amino acids long. The CDR3 sequence: CASSQDRQVNEKLFF. The CDR3 coding sequence is TGCGCCAGCAGCCAAGATAGACAGGTTAATGAAAAACTGTTTTTT.

The chain has TRBV4-2 and TRBJ1-2; perhaps TRBD1 as D (5 bases). Looked up from germline, CDR1 is LGHNA and CDR2 is YNFKEQ. Trimming pared 1 base from V and 0 bases from J, leaving 18 bases between. There are 18 residues in the CDR3. The CDR3 DNA reads as TGTGCCAGCAGCCAAGCCCCTATCAGGGAGTTAGCTAACTATGGCTACACCTTC. This translates into CASSQAPIRELANYGYTF.

V usage is TRBV5-1 and J usage is TRBJ1-2; D call uncertain. V shed 0 bases and J shed 4 bases, with 10 bases lying between them. This CDR3 has 14 amino acids. Germline-derived CDR1 and CDR2 are SGHRS and YFSETQ. CDR3 sequence reads: CASSLGRVAYGYTF. The CDR3 DNA follows: TGCGCCAGCAGCTTGGGGCGCGTCGCCTATGGCTACACCTTC.

CDR3: CASSGTPYTDTQYF. The CDR3 bases are TGTGCCAGTTCCGGGACGCCCTACACAGATACGCAGTATTTT. The chain combines TRBV9 with TRBJ2-3; D may correspond to TRBD1 or TRBD2 (5 bases each). The CDR3 contains 14 residues. Germline V gives CDR1 SGDLS, CDR2 YYNGEE. V lost 8 bases to trimming and J lost 2 bases, with 15 bases between them.

As DNA, the CDR3 is TGTGCCAGCAGTGAACCGACAGGGGGCGTGGAGACCCAGTACTTC. Protein product: CASSEPTGGVETQYF. V is TRBV2 and J is TRBJ2-5; 10 nucleotides match TRBD1. The CDR3 totals 15 residues. Germline CDR1 reads SNHLY; CDR2 reads FYNNEI. V was pared by 2 bases and J by 5 bases, with 5 bases of the junction left unmatched.

Worth noting for this clone: Other DNA variants within this sample encode the same CDR3. The V and J genes are TRBV30 and TRBJ1-1; D gene unclear. The CDR3 runs to 11 residues. Per the germline V gene, CDR1 is GTSNPN and CDR2 is SVGIG (reference sequence). Trimming cost V 1 base and J 11 bases, with 11 bases left between them. The CDR3 region is CAWSENSEAFF. The CDR3 region has the DNA TGTGCCTGGAGTGAAAACAGTGAGGCTTTCTTT.

This sequence joins TRBV2 and TRBJ1-5, with D uncertain. CDR1 is SNHLY, CDR2 FYNNEI, per germline. The CDR3 covers 14 residues. Between the trimmed V and J ends, which lost 1 base and 9 bases, there was a span of 13 bases. The CDR3 region is CASSEGSLLGPQHF. CDR3 in DNA: TGTGCCAGCAGTGAAGGAAGTCTCCTTGGGCCCCAGCATTTT.

The chain couples TRBV6-1 to TRBJ1-3; D is undetermined. Germline CDR1 reads MNHNS; CDR2 reads SASEGT. The CDR3 consists of 12 residues. V lost 10 bases to trimming and J lost 0 bases, with 7 bases between them. CDR3 sequence: CATHSSGNTIYF. The CDR3 DNA reads as TGTGCCACGCACAGCTCTGGAAACACCATATATTTT.

This clone was recorded once. The genes are TRBV6-5 and TRBJ2-2; D is ambiguous. Germline V gives CDR1 MNHEY, CDR2 SVGAGI. This CDR3 has 15 amino acids. V was clipped by 6 bases and J by 6 bases, with 17 bases between them. The chain's CDR3 is CASSRTSPPSGELFF. CDR3 DNA sequence: TGTGCCAGCAGCCGGACGAGCCCTCCGTCCGGGGAGCTGTTTTTT.